Described below is a single TCR beta chain sequence and its context. This sample is drawn from a study of T cell changes during pregnancy in multiple sclerosis. The table came from immunoSEQ multiplex PCR; TCRdb's copy has only in-frame clones and leaves some out. The table has roughly 38,000 clones, about nine tenths seen once. Germline lookup yields CDR1 KGHSH and CDR2 LQKENI. Trimming removed 3 bases from V and 0 bases from J, with 12 bases in between. The CDR3 has 17 residues. This TCR was recovered from a female donor in good health, enrolled as a control in a pregnancy study. V and J are TRBV18 and TRBJ2-6, with D perhaps TRBD2 (6 bases). The input for sequencing was CD4+ T cells from peripheral blood mononuclear cells, taken in the second trimester of pregnancy. DNA of the CDR3: TGTGCCAGCTCACCCGGAGGAGGGATCTCTGGGGCCAACGTCCTGACTTTC. Its protein is CASSPGGGISGANVLTF.